The sequence of this TCR beta chain was determined in a study of preoperative IRX-2 immunotherapy in early breast cancer. The treatment: preoperative locoregional IRX-2 cytokine immunotherapy. Samples came from a phase Ib trial of preoperative locoregional IRX-2 cytokine immunotherapy. Clones were sequenced by immunoSEQ multiplex PCR, and TCRdb holds only the in-frame ones, with some missing. Found here are approximately 15,000 clones, roughly 90% of them singletons; the top ten hold approximately 28%. Points on this clone: The junction shows a germline mismatch at one end, possibly a read error.

This CDR3 contains 15 residues. Germline-derived CDR1 and CDR2 are LGHNT and FRNRAP. The biological material was taken from a patient treated with IRX-2 immunotherapy. The V call is TRBV12-5, the J call TRBJ2-1, with TRBD2 matching 11 bases. The sequence came from a human donor with breast cancer. Written as DNA, the CDR3 is TGTGCTAGTGGTTTGGCTAGCGGGGGGTACAATGAACAGTTCTTC. Translated: CASGLASGGYNEQFF.